This T cell receptor (beta chain) was identified during a study of blood T cell repertoires in COVID-19. The germline CDR1 and CDR2 sequences are MNHEY and SVGAGI. The J segment lost 3 bases and the V segment lost 5 bases, leaving 2 bases of the junction unmatched. The CDR3 covers 15 residues. Using immunoSEQ multiplex PCR, the repertoire was profiled, and TCRdb retains in-frame clones only, with some absent. The sample lists around 470,000 clones; 90% were seen once. The sample consisted of PBMCs or T cells enriched from blood (not recorded which). The TCR comes from a man in his late teens or twenties who had recovered from COVID-19. The genes are TRBV6-5 and TRBJ2-2, with TRBD1 matching over 11 bases. In DNA form, the CDR3 reads TGTGCCAGCAGTAGGACAGGGGGCTACACCGGGGAGCTGTTTTTT. This sequence encodes CASSRTGGYTGELFF.